One and the same sample provided the 11 T cell receptor beta chains below, sequenced in a study of T cell responses to AZD1222 COVID-19 vaccine. The method was immunoSEQ multiplex PCR; TCRdb's version includes in-frame clones alone and lacks a portion of them. The top ten clones hold roughly 2.4% of a sample with more than 100,000 clones, about 85% of them seen once. Material: peripheral blood, obtained on day 0 of AZD1222 vaccination. All receptors come from an adult in good health.

The V gene is TRBV19, the J gene TRBJ2-3, with D possibly called TRBD1 or TRBD2 (5 bases each). This CDR3 comprises 13 residues. CDR1 and CDR2 from the germline V gene are LNHDA and SQIVND (reference sequence). Trimming removed 7 bases from V and 6 bases from J, with 14 bases in between. The CDR3 region has the DNA TGTGCCAGTAACCCCGGGTGGGGGGATACGCAGTATTTT. Its translation is CASNPGWGDTQYF. Looking up the rest from reference TRBV19 and TRBJ2-3 gives the full variable domain: DGGITQSPKYLFRKEGQNVTLSCEQNLNHDAMYWYRQDPGQGLRLIYYSQIVNDFQKGDIAEGYSVSREKKESFPLTVTSAQKNPTAFYLCASNPGWGDTQYFGPGTRLTVL.

The rearrangement links TRBV9 to TRBJ2-1; 12 positions agree with TRBD2. Germline V gene data show CDR1 as SGDLS and CDR2 as YYNGEE. The CDR3 extends over 15 amino acids. Germline trimming cut 4 bases from V and 9 bases from J; bases unmatched to any gene: 8. CDR3: CASSLGLAGRGEQFF. The CDR3 nucleotides read TGTGCCAGCAGCCTAGGACTAGCGGGAAGGGGTGAGCAGTTCTTC.

In its sample, this clone was seen a few times. The chain carries TRBV9 and TRBJ2-1, with unresolved D. The ends were cut back, 0 bases at V and 4 bases at J, with 8 bases in the middle. This CDR3 is built from 14 residues. Germline V gives CDR1 SGDLS, CDR2 YYNGEE. This chain's CDR3 is CASSVGAEYNEQFF. The CDR3 DNA reads TGTGCCAGCAGCGTAGGGGCCGAATACAATGAGCAGTTCTTC.

The V call is TRBV3-1 (or the pseudogene TRBV3-2), the J call TRBJ2-7; the D gene is possibly TRBD1 (6 bases). Germline loops: CDR1 LGHDT, CDR2 YNNKEL (reference sequence). CDR3 length: 14 residues. Trimming took off 5 bases at V and 2 bases at J, with 13 bases between the two ends. CDR3 region: CASSSRTVPYEQYF. The CDR3 nucleotides read TGTGCCAGCAGCTCGCGGACAGTTCCCTACGAGCAGTACTTC.

The CDR3 DNA follows: TGTGCCAGCAGTTTCTATTCTGGGATTCCTAACTATGGCTACACCTTC. This encodes CASSFYSGIPNYGYTF. This sequence joins TRBV28 and TRBJ1-2; no clear D gene. V lost 3 bases to trimming and J lost 0 bases, with 14 bases between them. This CDR3 comprises 16 residues. The germline CDR1 and CDR2 sequences are MDHEN and SYDVKM.

CDR3 DNA: TGCGCCAGCAGCTTCAGCCGGGACACACCCTCTGGGGCCAACGTCCTGACTTTC. Translating gives CASSFSRDTPSGANVLTF. This chain links TRBV4-1 with TRBJ2-6; a weak D match, TRBD1 (6 bases). CDR1 MGHRA and CDR2 YSYEKL come from the germline V gene. V was shortened by 5 bases and J by 0 bases, with 17 bases between the two germline ends. This CDR3 has 18 amino acids.

This chain links TRBV28 with TRBJ1-1; D is possibly TRBD1 (5 bases). The CDR3 consists of 14 residues. Germline V CDR1 and CDR2: MDHEN, SYDVKM. Trimming took 6 bases from V and 4 from J, leaving 15 bases between them. This chain's CDR3 is CASSRTGASTEAFF. CDR3 nucleotides: TGTGCCAGCAGCCGCACCGGGGCGAGCACTGAAGCTTTCTTT.

The chain joins TRBV7-2 to TRBJ2-3, with 11 bases identical to TRBD2. The CDR3 sequence is 14 residues long. V was clipped by 5 bases and J by 5 bases; unmatched bases: 3. CDR1 SGHTA and CDR2 FQGNSA come from the germline V gene. The CDR3 DNA is TGTGCCAGCAGCATTGGACTAGCGGGAGATACGCAGTATTTT. Translating gives CASSIGLAGDTQYF.

The chain links TRBV6-6 to TRBJ1-3, with D uncertain. Germline CDR1 MNHNY, CDR2 SVGAGI (reference sequence). CDR3 length: 15 residues. The V end lost 5 bases, the J end lost 1 base, and 12 bases lay between the germline ends. The CDR3 sequence: CASSPLGASGNTIYF. CDR3 coding DNA: TGTGCCAGCAGTCCTTTAGGCGCTTCTGGAAACACCATATATTTT.

The chain has TRBV3-1 (or the pseudogene TRBV3-2) and TRBJ2-7; the match to TRBD2 covers 7 bases. The CDR3 is made up of 14 amino acids. The V segment lost 1 base and the J segment 6 bases; nucleotides outside the gene matches: 6. Germline assignment: CDR1 LGHDT and CDR2 YNNKEL (reference sequence). The CDR3 here is CASSQGSGGREQYF. CDR3 in DNA: TGTGCCAGCAGCCAAGGATCGGGGGGACGCGAGCAGTACTTC.

This rearrangement joins TRBV29-1 to TRBJ2-3; 9 bases are a match to TRBD2. Germline values: CDR1 SQVTM, CDR2 ANQGSEA. The CDR3 is made up of 15 amino acids. V was clipped by 0 bases and J by 1 base; unmatched bases: 2. In DNA, the CDR3 is TGCAGCGTTGAAGATAGCGGGAGCGGCACAGATACGCAGTATTTT. The encoded protein is CSVEDSGSGTDTQYF.